The 28 T cell receptor beta chains listed next were all sequenced from one sample in a study of T cell clonality in common variable immunodeficiency. Using immunoSEQ multiplex PCR, the repertoire was profiled, and TCRdb retains in-frame clones only, with some absent. This sample comprises about 81,000 clones, none seen once only. Sequenced material: peripheral blood mononuclear cells. These receptors came from a person aged 18 to 75 in good health.

This clone was detected many times. The read halts 3 residues ahead of the CDR3 end, with the missing end drawn from the germline J gene. J is TRBJ2-3 and V is TRBV6-2 or TRBV6-3; 14 nucleotides line up with TRBD2. Germline V gives CDR1 MNHEY, CDR2 SVGEGT. The CDR3 runs to 17 residues. With 8 bases clipped from V and 1 base from J, the junction kept 8 bases outside the gene matches. Incomplete CDR3 DNA: TGTGCCAGCGGCGGGACTAGCGGGAGAGGGGGCACAGATACG. It yields the protein CASGGTSGRGGTDT. The CDR3 in its entirety is CASGGTSGRGGTDTQYF.

This clone was counted many times. The sequence runs out 3 residues before the end of the CDR3; the remainder is reconstructed from the germline J gene. This chain uses TRBV19 with TRBJ1-1, with D possibly TRBD1 on 5 matching bases. The germline gives CDR1 LNHDA, CDR2 SQIVND (reference sequence). The CDR3 extends over 14 amino acids. The germline V and J ends were trimmed by 5 bases and 0 bases, with 10 bases remaining between them. The sequenced part of the CDR3 DNA is TGTGCCAGTAGTGCACAGGATTTGAACACTGAA. As protein: CASSAQDLNTE. The entire CDR3 protein is CASSAQDLNTEAFF.

This clone came up many times. With the read ending 3 residues before the CDR3 end, the germline J gene is used to fill in that end. The rearrangement uses TRBV5-5 and TRBJ2-5, with 7 bases that match TRBD1. This CDR3 has 14 amino acids. V shed 4 bases, J shed 5 bases, and the junction held 8 bases outside the gene matches. Per germline, CDR1 SGHKS and CDR2 YYEKEE (reference sequence). CDR3 protein: CASSTTGNLETQYF. The part of the CDR3 DNA that was read is TGTGCCAGCAGCACGACAGGGAACTTGGAGACC.

This clone has at least ten counts. The missing CDR3 end, 3 residues past where the read stops, is filled in from the germline J gene. The rearrangement links TRBV20-1 to TRBJ2-3; 8 bases map to TRBD1. The CDR3 has 16 amino acids. The germline V gene has CDR1 DFQATT and CDR2 SNEGSKA (reference sequence). J gave up 1 base and V 0 bases, and 6 bases lay outside the gene matches. This chain's CDR3 is CSARDPTGDGTDTQYF. The part of the CDR3 DNA that was read is TGCAGTGCTAGAGACCCGACAGGGGACGGCACAGATACG.

In this sample, this clone turned up many times. With the read ending 3 residues before the CDR3 end, the germline J gene is used to fill in that end. This chain uses TRBV19 with TRBJ1-5, with D possibly TRBD1 on 5 matching bases. Trimming stripped 5 bases from V and 0 bases from J, with 17 bases between. Germline CDR1 reads LNHDA; CDR2 reads SQIVND (reference sequence). The CDR3 spans 17 residues. The CDR3 spells CASSVLSTAYSNQPQHF. The sequenced CDR3 bases are TGTGCCAGTAGTGTATTATCGACAGCTTATAGCAATCAGCCC.

This clone was seen ten or more times. The read gets to within 3 residues of the CDR3 end, and the germline J gene fills in the rest. The genes are TRBV19 and TRBJ2-4; TRBD2 matches at 13 bases. The CDR3 has 13 residues. CDR1 LNHDA and CDR2 SQIVND come from the germline V gene (reference sequence). The CDR3: CASSSGLAGDQYF. The DNA read from the CDR3 is TGTGCCAGTAGTTCCGGACTAGCGGGAGAT.

This clone was counted ten times or more. The CDR3 extends 3 residues past the end of the read, so its final part is completed from the germline J gene. The chain couples TRBV20-1 to TRBJ1-5, with 7 bases fitting TRBD1. Germline V gives CDR1 DFQATT, CDR2 SNEGSKA (reference sequence). Trimming took 3 bases from V and 2 from J; bases not matched to a gene: 4. The CDR3 length is 14 residues. CDR3 bases read: TGCAGTGCTAGGGCCGACAGGGGCAATCAGCCC. It yields the protein CSARADRGNQP. The full CDR3 sequence reads CSARADRGNQPQHF.

Many counts were recorded for this clone. The read ends 3 residues shy of where the CDR3 ends; the end is completed using the germline J gene. The chain uses TRBV7-3 and TRBJ2-1; D remains unclear. With 5 bases removed from V and 0 bases from J, the gap between germline ends came to 5 bases. Germline V gene lookup returns CDR1 SGHTA and CDR2 FQGTGA. The CDR3 has 13 amino acids. The part of the CDR3 DNA that was read is TGTGCCAGCAGCGCTAGCTCCTACAATGAG. It codes for CASSASSYNE. The whole CDR3 reads CASSASSYNEQFF.

This clone was detected ten times or more. The CDR3 end falls 3 residues outside the read, so it is completed with the germline J gene. The V call is TRBV19, the J call TRBJ2-1, with 10 bases lining up with TRBD1. This CDR3 comprises 17 residues. V lost 4 bases and J lost 4; bases outside the gene matches: 10. The germline V gene has CDR1 LNHDA and CDR2 SQIVND (reference sequence). Incomplete CDR3 DNA: TGTGCCAGTAGTACCAGGAGCGGGACAGGGGTATACAATGAG. Translation: CASSTRSGTGVYNE. The whole CDR3 protein reads CASSTRSGTGVYNEQFF.

Ten or more counts support this clone. Sequencing ends 3 residues short of the CDR3 end; the germline J gene provides the rest. The J gene is TRBJ2-5, the V gene TRBV12-5; TRBD2 matches 14 bases. Losses at the gene ends were 6 bases for V and 5 bases for J; bases not matched to a gene: 5. CDR1 is LGHNT, CDR2 FRNRAP, per germline. The CDR3 runs to 15 residues. The CDR3 DNA, read in part, is TGTGCTAGTGGCACCAGACTAGCGGGAGGGGAGACC. This codes for CASGTRLAGGET. The whole CDR3 protein reads CASGTRLAGGETQYF. The whole variable domain, remainder taken from reference TRBV12-5 and TRBJ2-5, is DARVTQTPRHKVTEMGQEVTMRCQPILGHNTVFWYRQTMMQGLELLAYFRNRAPLDDSGMPKDRFSAEMPDATLATLKIQPSEPRDSAVYFCASGTRLAGGETQYFGPGTRLLVL.

This clone appeared a few times. The read stops 3 residues short of the end of the CDR3; the missing end is completed from the germline J gene. This rearrangement joins TRBV7-2 to TRBJ2-7; TRBD2 matches 7 bases. CDR3 length: 15 residues. The trim removed 2 bases at V and 2 bases at J, leaving 6 bases unmatched. CDR1 is SGHTA and CDR2 is FQGNSA in the germline V gene. The part of the CDR3 DNA that was read is TGTGCCAGCAGCTTAATACTAGCGCACGCCTACGAG. This codes for CASSLILAHAYE. The CDR3 in its entirety is CASSLILAHAYEQYF.

This clone showed up many times. The DNA ends 3 residues before the CDR3 does, and the rest of the CDR3 is filled in from the germline J gene. This rearrangement joins TRBV11-3 to TRBJ2-3; weak D call: TRBD2 (5 bases). The CDR3 length is 14 residues. Germline values: CDR1 SGHNT, CDR2 YENEEA. V shed 4 bases and J shed 8 bases, with 16 bases lying between them. CDR3 DNA, as far as it was read: TGTGCCAGCAGCTCCCGAGGCGGGCCCGGTACG. It specifies CASSSRGGPGT. The CDR3, in full, reads CASSSRGGPGTQYF. Looking up the rest from reference TRBV11-3 and TRBJ2-3 gives the full variable domain: EAGVVQSPRYKIIEKKQPVAFWCNPISGHNTLYWYLQNLGQGPELLIRYENEEAVDDSQLPKDRFSAERLKGVDSTLKIQPAELGDSAVYLCASSSRGGPGTQYFGPGTRLTVL.

This clone was seen at least ten times. Sequencing ends 3 residues short of the CDR3 end; the germline J gene provides the rest. Distinct nucleotide sequences in the sample also encode this CDR3. J is TRBJ2-4 and V is TRBV14, with D uncertain. CDR1 is SGHDN and CDR2 is FVKESK in the germline V gene. The ends were cut back, 0 bases at V and 0 bases at J, with 12 bases in the middle. The CDR3 has 17 residues. CDR3 residues: CASSQDGLGGAKNIQYF. Partial CDR3 DNA: TGTGCCAGCAGCCAAGATGGGCTTGGTGGAGCCAAAAACATT.

This clone was observed many times. The CDR3 end falls 3 residues outside the read, so it is completed with the germline J gene. The chain joins TRBV7-9 to TRBJ2-1, with 11 bases that match TRBD2. Looked up from germline, CDR1 is SEHNR and CDR2 is FQNEAQ (reference sequence). The CDR3 spans 15 residues. V trimming: 1 base; J trimming: 6 bases; junction bases outside the gene matches: 2. The chain's CDR3 is CASSLVAGGSNEQFF. The DNA read from the CDR3 is TGTGCCAGCAGCTTAGTAGCGGGAGGGAGCAATGAG.

This clone occurred many times. The read terminates 3 residues ahead of where the CDR3 ends, so the germline J gene completes it. V gene TRBV19 combines with J gene TRBJ1-2; D might be TRBD1 (6 bases). The V end was cut by 6 bases, the J end by 4 bases, with 15 bases between. The CDR3 is made up of 14 amino acids. In germline, CDR1 is LNHDA, CDR2 SQIVND (reference sequence). This CDR3 is CASSTGTPIYGYTF. CDR3 DNA (partial): TGTGCCAGTAGCACAGGGACGCCCATCTATGGC. The variable domain in full, with the rest retrieved from reference TRBV19 and TRBJ1-2, is DGGITQSPKYLFRKEGQNVTLSCEQNLNHDAMYWYRQDPGQGLRLIYYSQIVNDFQKGDIAEGYSVSREKKESFPLTVTSAQKNPTAFYLCASSTGTPIYGYTFGSGTRLTVV.

This clone appeared many times. The read ends 3 residues early relative to the CDR3; the germline J gene fills the gap. This chain connects TRBV15 to TRBJ2-1; 11 bases map to TRBD2. Germline V gives CDR1 LNHNV, CDR2 YYDKDF (reference sequence). The CDR3 sequence is 16 residues long. With V trimmed by 0 bases and J by 4 bases, 2 bases remained unmatched. CDR3 region: CATSRDSGRGYNEQFF. Partial CDR3 DNA: TGTGCCACCAGCAGAGATAGCGGGAGGGGATACAATGAG. The complete variable domain, with remaining parts taken from reference TRBV15 and TRBJ2-1, reads DAMVIQNPRYQVTQFGKPVTLSCSQTLNHNVMYWYQQKSSQAPKLLFHYYDKDFNNEADTPDNFQSRRPNTSFCFLDIRSPGLGDTAMYLCATSRDSGRGYNEQFFGPGTRLTVL.

The table lists this clone with many counts. The CDR3 end falls 3 residues outside the read, so it is completed with the germline J gene. The chain uses TRBV5-1 and TRBJ2-3, with D perhaps matching TRBD1 (5 bases). Germline values: CDR1 SGHRS, CDR2 YFSETQ. With 0 bases removed from V and 6 bases from J, the gap between germline ends came to 17 bases. The CDR3 covers 16 residues. The CDR3 DNA, read in part, is TGCGCCAGCAGCTTGGCCAATTTTGTCAGGGCGGATACG. It is translated as CASSLANFVRADT. The entire CDR3 protein reads CASSLANFVRADTQYF.

At least ten counts were recorded for this clone. The read comes to an end 3 residues before the CDR3 does, leaving the germline J gene to fill in the end. This sequence joins TRBV7-9 and TRBJ2-1; a possible D gene is TRBD2 (7 bases). Germline V gene lookup returns CDR1 SEHNR and CDR2 FQNEAQ (reference sequence). The V gene lost 9 bases and the J gene lost 2 bases, with 14 bases spanning the gap. CDR3 length: 14 residues. The sequenced part of the CDR3 DNA is TGTGCCAGTACCCCCGGGGGGCCCTACAATGAG. Translating it yields CASTPGGPYNE. The full CDR3 reads CASTPGGPYNEQFF. Based on the CDR3 plus reference TRBV7-9 and TRBJ2-1, the full variable domain is DTGVSQNPRHKITKRGQNVTFRCDPISEHNRLYWYRQTLGQGPEFLTYFQNEAQLEKSRLLSDRFSAERPKGSFSTLEIQRTEQGDSAMYLCASTPGGPYNEQFFGPGTRLTVL.

This clone was counted ten times or more. The CDR3 extends 3 residues past the end of the read, so its final part is completed from the germline J gene. V and J are TRBV7-2 and TRBJ2-7; 7 bases are a match to TRBD1. Germline CDR1 SGHTA, CDR2 FQGNSA. This CDR3 contains 15 residues. Germline trimming cut 5 bases from V and 2 bases from J; bases unmatched to any gene: 9. Incomplete CDR3 DNA: TGTGCCAGCAGCCCACTCGGACAGGAGACCTACGAG. This translates into CASSPLGQETYE. The CDR3 in its entirety is CASSPLGQETYEQYF.

This clone was counted between two and nine times. The read gets to within 3 residues of the CDR3 end, and the germline J gene fills in the rest. The V gene is TRBV11-2, the J gene TRBJ2-1, with 7 bases matching TRBD2. There are 15 residues in the CDR3. Trimming at V came to 2 bases and at J to 7 bases, leaving 8 bases not matched to a gene. The germline CDR1 and CDR2 sequences are SGHAT and FQNNGV. The sequenced CDR3 bases are TGTGCCAGCAGCTTATTGCGGGAGAATTTGAATGAG. Translated, it gives CASSLLRENLNE. The whole CDR3 region reads CASSLLRENLNEQFF.

This clone has ten or more counts. The part of the CDR3 DNA that was read is TGCGCCAGCAGCTTGGGACAGGAGAACACTGAA. Its protein is CASSLGQENTE. In full, the CDR3 reads CASSLGQENTEAFF. The chain couples TRBV5-1 to TRBJ1-1, with a weak D call TRBD1 (6 bases). The CDR3 goes on 3 residues after the read ends, and that part is filled in from the germline J gene. Germline V lookup: CDR1 SGHRS, CDR2 YFSETQ. The CDR3 sequence is 14 residues long. V was shortened by 0 bases and J by 1 base, with 7 bases between the two germline ends. Combining the CDR3 with reference TRBV5-1 and TRBJ1-1 gives the whole variable domain KAGVTQTPRYLIKTRGQQVTLSCSPISGHRSVSWYQQTPGQGLQFLFEYFSETQRNKGNFPGRFSGRQFSNSRSEMNVSTLELGDSALYLCASSLGQENTEAFFGQGTRLTVV.

This clone appeared many times. With the read ending 3 residues before the CDR3 end, the germline J gene is used to fill in that end. The chain joins TRBV5-1 to TRBJ2-2; 11 nucleotides align to TRBD2. V was pared by 3 bases and J by 6 bases, with 4 bases of the junction left unmatched. Germline V gives CDR1 SGHRS, CDR2 YFSETQ. CDR3 size: 15 residues. Incomplete CDR3 DNA: TGCGCCAGCAGCTCGACGGGACTAGCGGCCGGGGAG. Residues: CASSSTGLAAGE. The whole CDR3 reads CASSSTGLAAGELFF.

This clone appeared many times. An end of the junction does not agree with germline; a read error may underlie this. The CDR3 here is CASSQARTGPETQYF. Partial CDR3 DNA: TGCGCCAGCAGCCAAGCCAGAACAGGGCCAGAGACC. V usage is TRBV4-2 and J usage is TRBJ2-5; D may be TRBD1 (6 bases). The read finishes 3 residues shy of the CDR3 end, and the germline J gene is used to complete it. This CDR3 is built from 15 residues. The germline V gene encodes CDR1 LGHNA and CDR2 YNFKEQ.

This clone was recorded many times. The CDR3 goes on 3 residues after the read ends, and that part is filled in from the germline J gene. This chain connects TRBV2 to TRBJ1-2; D not certain. V was clipped by 8 bases and J by 2 bases, with 15 bases between them. The CDR3 runs to 14 residues. Per germline, CDR1 SNHLY and CDR2 FYNNEI. Here the CDR3 reads CASQARRQNYGYTF. The covered CDR3 bases are TGTGCCAGCCAGGCCCGGAGGCAAAACTATGGC. Combining the CDR3 with reference TRBV2 and TRBJ1-2 gives the whole variable domain EPEVTQTPSHQVTQMGQEVILRCVPISNHLYFYWYRQILGQKVEFLVSFYNNEISEKSEIFDDQFSVERPDGSNFTLKIRSTKLEDSAMYFCASQARRQNYGYTFGSGTRLTVV.

In this sample, this clone turned up many times. The CDR3 is cut off 3 residues early in the read; its end comes from the germline J gene. This chain uses TRBV14 with TRBJ2-2, with unresolved D. Germline CDR1 reads SGHDN; CDR2 reads FVKESK. Trimming removed 0 bases from V and 6 bases from J, with 14 bases in between. The CDR3 totals 16 residues. CDR3 loop: CASSQDSSLFAGELFF. The CDR3 bases that were read are TGTGCCAGCAGCCAAGATAGTTCCCTATTCGCCGGGGAG.

This clone was seen at least ten times. The part of the CDR3 DNA that was read is TGTGCCAGCAGTTCAACAAGGGACAGGGGACTCTCCTACGAG. Its translation is CASSSTRDRGLSYE. From start to end, the CDR3 is CASSSTRDRGLSYEQYF. V gene TRBV28 combines with J gene TRBJ2-7; 10 nucleotides line up with TRBD1. Read data end 3 residues before the CDR3 end; the end is taken from the germline J gene. V trimming: 4 bases; J trimming: 0 bases; junction bases outside the gene matches: 9. Germline V gene data show CDR1 as MDHEN and CDR2 as SYDVKM. This CDR3 is 17 amino acids long.

This clone was recorded at least ten times. The read terminates 3 residues before the CDR3 end, so the remaining end is supplied by the germline J gene. The V call is TRBV4-1, the J call TRBJ2-3; TRBD2 might be the D (5 bases). Per germline, CDR1 MGHRA and CDR2 YSYEKL. Trimming removed 0 bases at V and 6 bases at J, with 16 bases between. This CDR3 is 16 amino acids long. The CDR3: CASSQEAQRVWDTQYF. The sequenced CDR3 bases are TGCGCCAGCAGCCAAGAGGCACAGAGGGTATGGGATACG.

Ten or more counts support this clone. The read finishes 3 residues shy of the CDR3 end, and the germline J gene is used to complete it. This chain joins TRBV5-1 and TRBJ1-1; TRBD1 agrees at 8 bases. Germline values: CDR1 SGHRS, CDR2 YFSETQ. Trimming removed 2 bases from V and 7 bases from J; junction bases left unmatched: 4. The CDR3 loop spans 13 amino acids. CDR3: CASSFAGGNEAFF. The covered CDR3 bases are TGCGCCAGCAGCTTCGCAGGGGGCAATGAA.